This T cell receptor (beta chain) appears in the sequencing data of a study of T cell clonotyping in hematopoietic cell transplantation. Assay: immunoSEQ multiplex PCR; the TCRdb copy retains only in-frame clones and omits some. Of about 11,000 clones in the sample, less than 95% were seen once. This CDR3 spans 12 amino acids. The germline V gene encodes CDR1 MGHDK and CDR2 SYGVNS. About this clone itself: Its antigen is unidentified.

Regarding the study as a whole: Graft donor and pretransplant recipient Inverse Simpson Index values predicted broader posttransplant TCR diversity. Pathologically expanded recipient clonotypes increased progressively from day 30 to day 180 as diversity fell.

The genes are TRBV25-1 and TRBJ1-2; TRBD1 is a possible D gene (5 bases). Sequencing used peripheral blood mononuclear cells. The clonotype originates from a woman between 45 and 60 years old in good health. Some clones in this sample may be carry-over from other donors' samples. In DNA, the CDR3 is TGTCCCGTTGACAGCCCTCGAGGGGGCTACACCTTC. This gives the protein CPVDSPRGGYTF.